This T cell receptor beta chain appears in the sequencing data of a study of blood T cells in healthy people across ages. Study-wide results and limits: As age increased, TCR beta diversity per million T cells fell in a roughly linear fashion. Donors of long life had a larger count of naive CD4+ cells and greater diversity than aged donors.

In the case of this clonotype: As yet, its antigen is unknown. Since a much larger clone is just one base distant, this may be a read error.

Using a J-beta primer mix together with a sample-barcoded 5' primer, a second PCR was run for about 7 to 12 cycles. TCRdb re-called the 5' RACE reads through MiXCR, storing one row per CDR3 protein. The sample has 1.8 million or so distinct CDR3 sequences, around 40% seen once. This receptor was obtained from a human donor in good health. What was sequenced was blood.

CDR3 amino acids: CASSPGGTGFCEQYF. The CDR3 DNA sequence: TGCGCCAGCAGCCCCGGCGGGACAGGGTTTTGCGAGCAGTACTTC. J is TRBJ2-5 and V is TRBV5-1; TRBD1 agrees at 9 bases. The better agreement between TRBJ2-7 and the DNA end casts doubt on the J call. Per the germline V gene, CDR1 is SGHRS and CDR2 is YFSETQ. The CDR3 extends over 15 amino acids.